These 25 T cell receptor beta chains originate from one sample sequenced in a study of T cell repertoires in cytomegalovirus infection. TCRdb independently ran MiXCR on the reads; one entry per CDR3 protein. The sample lists about 920,000 distinct CDR3 sequences; roughly 30% were seen once. These receptors' antigens are unknown. Sequenced material: cultured CD8+ T cells from PBMCs, taken from culture after CMV antigen stimulation. The receptors shown here come from a human donor in good health (CMV status not recorded). Some clones in this sample may be carry-over from other donors' samples.

This rearrangement joins TRBV4-1 to TRBJ2-1; TRBD1 is a possible D gene (5 bases). V was clipped by 2 bases and J by 5 bases, with 10 bases between them. CDR1 and CDR2 from the germline V gene are MGHRA and YSYEKL. The CDR3 covers 14 residues. The CDR3 protein is CASSQWSRDNEQFF. The DNA of the CDR3 is TGCGCCAGCAGCCAATGGTCCAGGGACAATGAGCAGTTCTTC.

On this clonotype itself: A clone one base away is much larger, so this may be a read error. This chain uses TRBV4-1 with TRBJ2-5; no reliable D call. The V gene's germline CDR1 is MGHRA and CDR2 YSYEKL. The CDR3 runs 17 residues. CDR3 bases: TGCGTCAGCAGCCAAGATCGTGGACGAAGGTACCAAGAGACCCAGTACTTC. This encodes CVSSQDRGRRYQETQYF.

The sample holds many counts of this clonotype. Here the CDR3 reads CASSKGTNHSPNTEAFF. The CDR3 nucleotides read TGTGCCAGCAGTAAAGGGACTAACCATTCCCCGAACACTGAAGCTTTCTTT. The chain recombines TRBV6-6 with TRBJ1-1; tentative D call: TRBD1 (5 bases). V lost 5 bases and J lost 1, with 20 bases in between. Germline CDR1 MNHNY, CDR2 SVGAGI (reference sequence). This CDR3 region has 17 residues.

This clonotype was counted a few times. The chain employs TRBV6-1 and TRBJ1-1; no clear D gene. The V end lost 6 bases, the J end lost 2 bases, and 16 bases lay between the germline ends. CDR1 and CDR2 from the germline V gene are MNHNS and SASEGT. The CDR3 is 15 amino acids. CDR3 sequence reads: CASSAFQVPNTEAFF. CDR3 bases: TGTGCCAGCAGCGCTTTCCAGGTGCCTAACACTGAAGCTTTCTTT.

This clonotype was seen a single time. J is TRBJ2-7 and V is TRBV20-1; D might be TRBD2 (5 bases). The germline V and J ends were trimmed by 5 bases and 5 bases, with 16 bases remaining between them. There are 13 residues in the CDR3. Germline assignment: CDR1 DFQATT and CDR2 SNEGSKA (reference sequence). CDR3 DNA: TGCAGTGCTCCGCCGCGAGGGCACGACGAGCAGTACGTC. Protein product: CSAPPRGHDEQYV.

This clonotype showed up just a few times. The CDR3 region is CSVGRDSPSTGYF. The CDR3 DNA follows: TGCAGCGTTGGCCGGGACAGCCCCTCTACCGGGTACTTC. V gene TRBV29-1 combines with J gene TRBJ2-5; 7 bases align to TRBD1. The V segment lost 4 bases and the J segment 13 bases; nucleotides outside the gene matches: 15. This CDR3 has 13 residues. The germline gives CDR1 SQVTM, CDR2 ANQGSEA.

This clonotype turned up a few times. The chain is built from TRBV7-6 and TRBJ1-1, with D possibly matching TRBD1 (6 bases). Per the germline V gene, CDR1 is SGHVS and CDR2 is FNYEAQ. The V end was cut by 0 bases, the J end by 5 bases, with 16 bases between. The CDR3 extends over 16 amino acids. CDR3 coding DNA: TGTGCCAGCAGCTTAGCAGGGGGAGTAGGGCAAACTGAAGCTTTCTTT. Protein product: CASSLAGGVGQTEAFF.

This chain uses TRBV18 with TRBJ1-4; D gene uncertain. This CDR3 is built from 15 residues. Trimming removed 3 bases from V and 0 bases from J, with 8 bases in between. In germline, CDR1 is KGHSH, CDR2 LQKENI. The CDR3 region is CASSPGYATNEKLFF. As DNA, the CDR3 is TGTGCCAGCTCACCGGGATATGCAACTAATGAAAAACTGTTTTTT.

This clonotype appeared once. The chain employs TRBV6-5 and TRBJ1-5, with a possible D match to TRBD1 (5 bases). Germline CDR1 reads MNHEY; CDR2 reads SVGAGI. This CDR3 region has 14 residues. Trimming removed 5 bases from V and 5 bases from J, with 13 bases in between. CDR3 in amino acids: CASSPLDKHQPQHF. CDR3 sequence (DNA): TGTGCCAGCAGTCCCCTGGACAAGCATCAGCCCCAGCATTTT.

V is TRBV28 and J is TRBJ2-5; D possibly matches TRBD1 or TRBD2 (5 bases each). The germline V gene encodes CDR1 MDHEN and CDR2 SYDVKM. V lost 5 bases and J 5 bases, leaving 15 bases between the germline ends. CDR3 length: 14 residues. The CDR3 DNA is TGTGCCAGCAGTCTCCCAGCCTGGGGGGAGACCCAGTACTTC. As protein: CASSLPAWGETQYF.

For the CDR3, the DNA is TGTGCCAGCAGCCAAGTTGCGGGGGTGTATGGCTACACCTTC. This encodes CASSQVAGVYGYTF. This chain links TRBV4-2 with TRBJ1-2, with TRBD1 as a possible D gene (5 bases). The CDR3 is made up of 14 amino acids. The germline CDR1 and CDR2 sequences are LGHNA and YNFKEQ. With 1 base removed from V and 5 bases from J, the gap between germline ends came to 11 bases.

This clonotype occurred a few times. The chain recombines TRBV19 with TRBJ2-2; 8 bases line up with TRBD1. Germline CDR1 LNHDA, CDR2 SQIVND (reference sequence). V was pared by 6 bases and J by 4 bases, with 10 bases of the junction left unmatched. CDR3 length: 16 amino acids. The CDR3 spells CASSPQGARSTGELFF. CDR3 in DNA: TGTGCCAGTAGCCCCCAGGGGGCGCGAAGCACCGGGGAGCTGTTTTTT.

Only one count was recorded for this clonotype. J is TRBJ2-7 and V is TRBV6-8, with D tentatively TRBD1 (6 bases). V lost 4 bases and J 3 bases, leaving 10 bases between the germline ends. CDR1 is MNHGY and CDR2 is SAAAGT in the germline V gene. The CDR3 is 13 residues long. The DNA for the CDR3 is TGTGCCAGCAGTTCACAGGGTGGCTACGAGCAGTACGTC. This gives the protein CASSSQGGYEQYV.

There are a few counts of this clonotype. This chain links TRBV19 with TRBJ2-7; possible D gene TRBD1, 6 bases. The V gene lost 1 base and the J gene lost 1 base, with 11 bases spanning the gap. From germline, CDR1 is LNHDA and CDR2 SQIVND (reference sequence). CDR3 length: 15 amino acids. CDR3 amino acids: CASSIVDSHSYEQYF. DNA of the CDR3: TGTGCCAGTAGTATAGTGGACAGTCATTCCTACGAGCAGTACTTC.

Ten or more counts support this clonotype. The chain employs TRBV7-2 and TRBJ2-1; 7 bases are a match to TRBD2. CDR3 length equals 14 residues. The trim removed 2 bases at V and 10 bases at J, leaving 8 bases unmatched. The germline V gene encodes CDR1 SGHTA and CDR2 FQGNSA. Here the CDR3 DNA reads TGTGCCAGCAGCTTAAGAATAAGCGGGGACGAGCAGTTCTTC. This sequence encodes CASSLRISGDEQFF. Combining the CDR3 with reference TRBV7-2 and TRBJ2-1 gives the whole variable domain GAGVSQSPSNKVTEKGKDVELRCDPISGHTALYWYRQSLGQGLEFLIYFQGNSAPDKSGLPSDRFSAERTGGSVSTLTIQRTQQEDSAVYLCASSLRISGDEQFFGPGTRLTVL.

The chain recombines TRBV27 with TRBJ2-7, with 7 bases identical to TRBD1. With V trimmed by 5 bases and J by 6 bases, 7 bases remained unmatched. Looked up from germline, CDR1 is MNHEY and CDR2 is SMNVEV (reference sequence). The CDR3 spans 13 residues. The CDR3 region is CASSERDSLEQYV. For the CDR3, the DNA is TGTGCCAGCAGTGAACGGGACAGTCTCGAGCAGTACGTC.

Turning to this clonotype: At one end, the junction sequence differs from germline, possibly due to a read error. The chain links TRBV7-7 to TRBJ1-1, with D possibly matching TRBD1 (5 bases). CDR3 length equals 13 residues. Germline CDR1 is SSHAT and CDR2 is FNYEAQ (reference sequence). CDR3 nucleotides: TGTGCTAGCAGCTTAGGGGCGCAGACTGAAGCTTTCTTT. Residues: CASSLGAQTEAFF.

The sample holds many counts of this clonotype. This rearrangement joins TRBV27 to TRBJ2-7; TRBD2 aligns across 9 bases. Germline V gene data show CDR1 as MNHEY and CDR2 as SMNVEV (reference sequence). This CDR3 is built from 14 residues. V dropped 2 bases and J dropped 5; count of bases not matched to a gene: 4. The CDR3, as DNA: TGTGCCAGCAGTTTAACGACTAGCGGCCACGAGCAGTACTTC. Its translation: CASSLTTSGHEQYF.

Only a few counts were recorded for this clonotype. This chain connects TRBV6-1 to TRBJ1-1; D may be TRBD1 (5 bases). Germline values: CDR1 MNHNS, CDR2 SASEGT. The CDR3 runs 13 residues. V was clipped by 1 base and J by 7 bases, with 10 bases between them. CDR3 sequence reads: CASSEVVGLEAFF. The CDR3 nucleotides read TGTGCCAGCAGTGAAGTGGTGGGGCTTGAAGCTTTCTTT.

This clonotype was seen a few times. This sequence joins TRBV10-3 and TRBJ1-1; 10 nucleotides match TRBD1. The CDR3 contains 16 residues. Germline V gives CDR1 ENHRY, CDR2 SYGVKD. Trimming cost V 4 bases and J 3 bases; bases outside gene matches: 8. Here the CDR3 reads CAISALPGTGDTEAFF. CDR3 coding DNA: TGTGCCATCAGTGCCCTTCCCGGGACAGGGGACACTGAAGCTTTCTTT.

This clonotype showed up just once. The gene calls are TRBV3-1 and TRBJ2-1, with 7 bases lining up with TRBD2. CDR1 is LGHDT and CDR2 is YNNKEL in the germline V gene (reference sequence). The CDR3 has 16 residues. Trimming took 6 bases from V and 1 from J; bases not matched to a gene: 9. The CDR3 protein is CASRPAAGESYNEQFF. As DNA, the CDR3 is TGTGCCAGCAGACCGGCGGCGGGGGAATCCTACAATGAGCAGTTCTTC.

The chain links TRBV12-3 or TRBV12-4 to TRBJ2-1; D is perhaps TRBD1 (6 bases). The CDR3 runs 14 residues. Trimming stripped 6 bases from V and 2 bases from J, with 11 bases between. The CDR3 loop is CASSMTGAYNEQFF. The CDR3 DNA follows: TGTGCCAGCAGCATGACAGGAGCCTACAATGAGCAGTTCTTC.

This clonotype was found many times. The V call is TRBV10-3, the J call TRBJ1-2, with 7 bases fitting TRBD1. The length of the CDR3 is 16 residues. V lost 3 bases and J lost 1; bases outside the gene matches: 8. Per the germline V gene, CDR1 is ENHRY and CDR2 is SYGVKD. The CDR3 nucleotides read TGTGCCATCAGTGAACCCGGGACAGATCGTAACTATGGCTACACCTTC. Its translation: CAISEPGTDRNYGYTF.

This clonotype was seen a handful of times. The rearrangement links TRBV6-2 or TRBV6-3 to TRBJ1-1; no firm D call. The V gene lost 2 bases and the J gene lost 2 bases, with 9 bases spanning the gap. Germline V gene sequence: CDR1 MNHEY, CDR2 SVGEGT. The CDR3 is 14 amino acids. The CDR3 sequence: CASSYAAQNTEAFF. CDR3 in DNA: TGTGCCAGCAGTTACGCGGCACAAAACACTGAAGCTTTCTTT.

This clonotype was seen many times. The chain recombines TRBV3-1 with TRBJ2-3, with 14 bases fitting TRBD2. This CDR3 is 23 amino acids long. Germline V gene lookup returns CDR1 LGHDT and CDR2 YNNKEL (reference sequence). Trimming at V came to 0 bases and at J to 1 base, leaving 18 bases not matched to a gene. The CDR3 DNA sequence: TGTGCCAGCAGCCAAGATAGGGGGCGGCAAACCGGGACTAGCGGGGGCCGCACAGATACGCAGTATTTT. It specifies CASSQDRGRQTGTSGGRTDTQYF.